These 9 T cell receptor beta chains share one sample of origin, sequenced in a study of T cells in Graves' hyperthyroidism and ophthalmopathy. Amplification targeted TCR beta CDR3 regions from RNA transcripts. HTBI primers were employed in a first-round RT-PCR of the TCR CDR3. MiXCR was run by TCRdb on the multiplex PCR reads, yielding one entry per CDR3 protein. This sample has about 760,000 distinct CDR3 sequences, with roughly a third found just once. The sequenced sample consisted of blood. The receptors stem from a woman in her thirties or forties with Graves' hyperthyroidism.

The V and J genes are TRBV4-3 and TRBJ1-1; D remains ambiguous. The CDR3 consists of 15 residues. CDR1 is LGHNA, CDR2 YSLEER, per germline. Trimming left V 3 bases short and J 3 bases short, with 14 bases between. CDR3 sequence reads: CASSQRFEGDTEAFF. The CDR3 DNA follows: TGCGCCAGCAGCCAGAGGTTCGAGGGAGACACTGAAGCTTTCTTT.

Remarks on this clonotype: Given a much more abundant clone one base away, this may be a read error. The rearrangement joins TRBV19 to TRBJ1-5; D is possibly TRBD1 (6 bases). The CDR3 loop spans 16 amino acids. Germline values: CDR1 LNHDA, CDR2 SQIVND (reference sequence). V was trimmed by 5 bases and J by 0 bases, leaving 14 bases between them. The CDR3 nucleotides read TGTGCCAGTAGTTCAGGACAGACCCATAGCAATCAGCCCCAGCATTTT. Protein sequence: CASSSGQTHSNQPQHF.

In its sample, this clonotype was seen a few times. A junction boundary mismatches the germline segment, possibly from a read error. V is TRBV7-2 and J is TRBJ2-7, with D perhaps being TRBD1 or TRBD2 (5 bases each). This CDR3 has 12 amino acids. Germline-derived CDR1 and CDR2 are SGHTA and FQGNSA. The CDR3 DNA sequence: TGTGCCAGCAGCTTACTCGGCAGGGAGCCGTACTTC. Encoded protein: CASSLLGREPYF.

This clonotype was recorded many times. The CDR3 sequence is CASKQGRGYTF. CDR3 DNA: TGCGCCAGCAAACAGGGACGAGGCTACACCTTC. The rearrangement links TRBV5-1 to TRBJ1-2; possibly TRBD1 for D (6 bases). The length of the CDR3 is 11 residues. Germline V gene lookup returns CDR1 SGHRS and CDR2 YFSETQ. Trimming removed 6 bases from V and 8 bases from J, with 11 bases in between.

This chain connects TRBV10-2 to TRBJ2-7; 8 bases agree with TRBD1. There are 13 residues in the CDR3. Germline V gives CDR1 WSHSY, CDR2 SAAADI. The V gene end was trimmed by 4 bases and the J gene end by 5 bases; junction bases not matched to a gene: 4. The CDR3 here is CASSGGQVDEQYF. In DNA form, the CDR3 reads TGCGCCAGCAGTGGGGGACAGGTCGACGAGCAGTACTTC.

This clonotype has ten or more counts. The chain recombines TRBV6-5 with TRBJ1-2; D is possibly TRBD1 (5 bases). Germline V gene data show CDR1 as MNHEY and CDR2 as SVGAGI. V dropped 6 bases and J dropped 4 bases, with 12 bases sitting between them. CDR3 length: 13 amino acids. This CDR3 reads CASRPRDLYGYTF. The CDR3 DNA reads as TGTGCCAGCAGACCCAGGGATCTCTATGGCTACACCTTC.

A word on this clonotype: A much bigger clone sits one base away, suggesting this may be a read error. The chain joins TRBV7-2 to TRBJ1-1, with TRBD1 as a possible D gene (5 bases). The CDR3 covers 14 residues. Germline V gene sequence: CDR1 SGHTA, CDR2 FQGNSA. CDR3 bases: TGTGCCAGCAGCTATGCCCTGGGGACCACTGAAGCTTCCTTT. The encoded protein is CASSYALGTTEASF.

The CDR3 DNA reads as TGTGTTTCGGGATCGGGGAGCTCCTACGAGCAGTACTTC. It codes for CVSGSGSSYEQYF. The V call is TRBV12-3 or TRBV12-4, the J call TRBJ2-7, with D maybe TRBD2 (5 bases). The CDR3 length is 13 residues.

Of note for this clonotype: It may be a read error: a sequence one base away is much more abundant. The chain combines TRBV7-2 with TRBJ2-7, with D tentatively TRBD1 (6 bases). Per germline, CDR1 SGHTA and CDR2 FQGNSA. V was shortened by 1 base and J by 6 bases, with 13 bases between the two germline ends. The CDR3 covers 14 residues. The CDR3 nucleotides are TGTGCCAGCAGCTTAGGGGGGCCAGTTAGCGAGCAGTACTTC. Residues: CASSLGGPVSEQYF. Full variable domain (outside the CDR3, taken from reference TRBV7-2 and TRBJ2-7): GAGVSQSPSNKVTEKGKDVELRCDPISGHTALYWYRQSLGQGLEFLIYFQGNSAPDKSGLPSDRFSAERTGGSVSTLTIQRTQQEDSAVYLCASSLGGPVSEQYFGPGTRLTVT.